Listed below are T cell receptor beta chains from one sample, sequenced in a study of PD-1 and CTLA-4 blockade in melanoma. Data came from immunoSEQ multiplex PCR; TCRdb stores just in-frame clones and leaves some out. Among tens of thousands of clones listed, 70% to 90% were seen once. The material sequenced was CD8+ T cells from peripheral blood, taken before anti-PD-1 treatment. The receptors shown here come from a human donor with melanoma. CDR3s include the opening cysteine and the closing phenylalanine or tryptophan. The D gene is left open where the match is weak. A row's size may be missing; if present it is once, few, many or a size class.

d_call	clone_size	v_call	j_call	cdr3_aa
NA	NA	TRBV7-7	TRBJ1-1	CASSPQGLDTEAFF
NA	NA	TRBV30	TRBJ1-1	CAWRAGSEAFF
NA	NA	TRBV6-6	TRBJ2-3	CASSYSGTDTQYF
NA	NA	TRBV5-1	TRBJ1-1	CASSLAETALGDTEAFF
NA	few	TRBV11-2	TRBJ2-7	CASSLGSYEQYF
NA	NA	TRBV7-9	TRBJ2-7	CASSTPRDLNDEQYF
NA	NA	TRBV19	TRBJ1-5	CASSITGGTNQPQHF
TRBD1	NA	TRBV6-1	TRBJ2-7	CASSDGQGSSHEQYF
NA	NA	TRBV5-1	TRBJ1-3	CASSRDTSGNTIYF
NA	NA	TRBV27	TRBJ1-5	CASSFSSGQPQHF
NA	NA	TRBV6-2/TRBV6-3	TRBJ1-1	CASSYSIAQGYTEAFF
TRBD2	NA	TRBV2	TRBJ2-1	CAGLGTSGGGAYNEQFF
NA	NA	TRBV14	TRBJ1-5	CASSQGTNQPQHF
NA	NA	TRBV28	TRBJ2-7	CASSHGPYEQYF
NA	NA	TRBV6-1	TRBJ2-2	CASSEGLDTGELFF
NA	NA	TRBV4-3	TRBJ2-7	CASSQELGANEQYF
NA	few	TRBV11-2	TRBJ2-7	CASSLSGFSYEQYF
NA	NA	TRBV19	TRBJ2-1	CASSNTGYNEQFF
NA	few	TRBV9	TRBJ2-2	CASSVARALRNTGELFF
TRBD2	NA	TRBV9	TRBJ2-7	CASSVRVAGPYEQYF
NA	NA	TRBV5-6	TRBJ1-3	CASSSEANTIYF